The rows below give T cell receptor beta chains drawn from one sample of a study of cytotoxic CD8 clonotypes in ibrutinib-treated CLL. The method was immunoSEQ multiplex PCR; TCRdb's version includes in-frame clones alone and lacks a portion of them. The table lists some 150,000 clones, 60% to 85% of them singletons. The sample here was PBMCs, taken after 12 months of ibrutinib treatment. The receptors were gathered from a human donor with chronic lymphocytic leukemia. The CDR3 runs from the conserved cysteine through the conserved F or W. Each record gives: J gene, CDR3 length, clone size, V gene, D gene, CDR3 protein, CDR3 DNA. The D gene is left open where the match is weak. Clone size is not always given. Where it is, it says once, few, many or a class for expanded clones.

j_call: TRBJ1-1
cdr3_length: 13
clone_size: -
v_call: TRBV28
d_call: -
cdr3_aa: CASSGQWNTEAFF
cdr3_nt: TGTGCCAGCAGTGGACAGTGGAACACTGAAGCTTTCTTT

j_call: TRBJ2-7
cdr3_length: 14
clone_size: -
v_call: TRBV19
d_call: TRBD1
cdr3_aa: CASSIPGQNYEQYF
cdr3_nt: TGTGCCAGTAGTATTCCGGGACAGAACTACGAGCAGTACTTC

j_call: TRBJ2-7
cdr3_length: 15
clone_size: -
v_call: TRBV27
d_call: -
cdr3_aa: CASSLSGNLGYEQYF
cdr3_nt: TGTGCCAGCAGTTTATCAGGGAATCTAGGGTACGAGCAGTACTTC

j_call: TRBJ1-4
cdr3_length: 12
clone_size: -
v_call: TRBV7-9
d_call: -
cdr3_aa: CASGESGEKLFF
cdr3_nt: TGTGCCAGCGGCGAGTCGGGTGAAAAACTGTTTTTT

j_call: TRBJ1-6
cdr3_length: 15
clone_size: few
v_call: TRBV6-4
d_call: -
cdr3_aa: CASSLGVRAYSPLHF
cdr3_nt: TGTGCCAGCAGCTTAGGTGTCCGAGCCTATTCACCCCTCCACTTT

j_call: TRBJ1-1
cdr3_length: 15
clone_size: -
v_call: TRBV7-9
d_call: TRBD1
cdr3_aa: CASSWGDREDTEAFF
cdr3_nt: TGTGCCAGCAGCTGGGGGGACAGGGAGGACACTGAAGCTTTCTTT

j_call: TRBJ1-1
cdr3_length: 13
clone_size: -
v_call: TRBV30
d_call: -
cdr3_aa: CAWSVLPPREAFF
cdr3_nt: TGTGCCTGGAGTGTATTACCCCCCCGTGAAGCTTTCTTT

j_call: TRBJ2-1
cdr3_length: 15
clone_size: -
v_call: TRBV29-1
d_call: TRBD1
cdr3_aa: CSVDVWGQGADEQFF
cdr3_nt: TGCAGCGTTGATGTTTGGGGACAGGGGGCAGATGAGCAGTTCTTC

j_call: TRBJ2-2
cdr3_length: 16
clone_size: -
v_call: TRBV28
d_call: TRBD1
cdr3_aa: CASSLFGTGGTGELFF
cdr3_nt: TGTGCCAGCAGTTTGTTCGGGACAGGGGGTACCGGGGAGCTGTTTTTT

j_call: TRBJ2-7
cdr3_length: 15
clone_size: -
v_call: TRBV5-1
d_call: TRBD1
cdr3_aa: CASSLDGTGRYEQYF
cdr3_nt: TGCGCCAGCAGCTTGGACGGGACAGGGCGGTACGAGCAGTACTTC

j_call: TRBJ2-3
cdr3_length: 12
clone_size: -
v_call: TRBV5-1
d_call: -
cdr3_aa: CASSPTTDTQYF
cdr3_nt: TGCGCCAGCAGCCCCACCACAGATACGCAGTATTTT

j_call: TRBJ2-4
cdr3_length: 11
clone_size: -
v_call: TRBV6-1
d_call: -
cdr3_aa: CASRDSNIQYF
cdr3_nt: TGTGCCAGCAGAGACTCGAACATTCAGTACTTC

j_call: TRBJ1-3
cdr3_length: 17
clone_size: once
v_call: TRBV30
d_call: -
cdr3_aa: CAWSVSGGGAGGNTIYF
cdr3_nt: TGTGCCTGGAGTGTGAGCGGCGGGGGGGCAGGAGGAAACACCATATATTTT

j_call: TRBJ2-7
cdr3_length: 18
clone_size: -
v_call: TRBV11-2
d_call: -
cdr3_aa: CASSSLIGGGEKPYEQYF
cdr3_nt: TGTGCCAGCAGCTCTCTTATAGGAGGGGGGGAAAAACCCTACGAGCAGTACTTC

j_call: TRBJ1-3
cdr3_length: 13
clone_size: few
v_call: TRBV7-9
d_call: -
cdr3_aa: CASLVVSGNTIYF
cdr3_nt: TGTGCCAGTTTAGTAGTCTCTGGAAACACCATATATTTT

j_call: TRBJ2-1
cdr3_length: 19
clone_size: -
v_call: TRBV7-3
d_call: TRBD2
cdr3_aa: CASSLKGLAGDYVYNEQFF
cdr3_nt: TGTGCCAGCAGCTTAAAGGGACTAGCGGGAGATTACGTCTACAATGAGCAGTTCTTC

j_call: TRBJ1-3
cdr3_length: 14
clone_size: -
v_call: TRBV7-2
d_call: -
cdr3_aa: CASSVDLSGNTIYF
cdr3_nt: TGTGCCAGCAGCGTAGACCTCTCTGGAAACACCATATATTTT

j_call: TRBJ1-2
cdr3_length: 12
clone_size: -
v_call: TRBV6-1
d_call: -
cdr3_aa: CASLAGPYGYTF
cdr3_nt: TGTGCCAGCCTCGCAGGGCCCTATGGCTACACCTTC

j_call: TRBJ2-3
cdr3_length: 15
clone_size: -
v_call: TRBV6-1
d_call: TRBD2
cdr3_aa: CASSRLAGGEDTQYF
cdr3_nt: TGTGCCAGCAGCCGACTAGCGGGGGGGGAAGATACGCAGTATTTT

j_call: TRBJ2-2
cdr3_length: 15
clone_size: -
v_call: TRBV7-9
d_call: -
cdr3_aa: CASSLGQGHTGELFF
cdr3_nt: TGTGCCAGCAGCTTAGGGCAGGGGCACACCGGGGAGCTGTTTTTT

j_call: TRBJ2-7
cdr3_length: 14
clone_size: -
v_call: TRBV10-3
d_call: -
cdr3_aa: CAISDWTDPYEQYF
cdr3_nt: TGTGCCATCAGTGACTGGACGGATCCCTACGAGCAGTACTTC

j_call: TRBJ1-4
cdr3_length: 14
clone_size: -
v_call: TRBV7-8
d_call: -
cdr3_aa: CASSLGAGSEKLFF
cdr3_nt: TGTGCCAGCAGCTTAGGGGCGGGGAGTGAAAAACTGTTTTTT

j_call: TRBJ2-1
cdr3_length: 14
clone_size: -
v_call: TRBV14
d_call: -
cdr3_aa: CASSPTGFLDEQFF
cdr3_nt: TGTGCCAGCAGCCCTACAGGGTTTCTGGATGAGCAGTTCTTC

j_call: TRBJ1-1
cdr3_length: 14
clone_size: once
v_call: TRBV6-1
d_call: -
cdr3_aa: CASNPTGTGAEAFF
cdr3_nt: TGTGCCAGCAATCCGACAGGTACCGGGGCTGAAGCTTTCTTT

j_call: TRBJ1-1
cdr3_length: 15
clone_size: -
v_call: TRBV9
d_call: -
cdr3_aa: CASSVVDRGNTEAFF
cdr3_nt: TGTGCCAGCAGCGTAGTGGACAGAGGGAACACTGAAGCTTTCTTT

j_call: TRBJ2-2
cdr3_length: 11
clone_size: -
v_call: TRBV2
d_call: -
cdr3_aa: CARRESGELFF
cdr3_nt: TGTGCCAGAAGGGAGAGCGGGGAGCTGTTTTTT

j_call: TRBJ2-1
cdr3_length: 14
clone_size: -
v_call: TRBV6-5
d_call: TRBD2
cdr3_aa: CASNVAGGANEQFF
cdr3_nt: TGTGCCAGCAACGTAGCGGGTGGTGCCAATGAGCAGTTCTTC

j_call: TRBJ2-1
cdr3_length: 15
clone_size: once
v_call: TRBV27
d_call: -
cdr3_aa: CASSPGSYVLNEQFF
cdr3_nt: TGTGCCAGCAGTCCAGGGAGCTATGTCCTCAATGAGCAGTTCTTC

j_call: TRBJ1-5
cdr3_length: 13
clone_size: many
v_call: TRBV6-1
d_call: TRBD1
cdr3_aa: CASRLTGVKPQHF
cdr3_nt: TGTGCCAGCAGATTGACAGGGGTTAAGCCCCAGCATTTT

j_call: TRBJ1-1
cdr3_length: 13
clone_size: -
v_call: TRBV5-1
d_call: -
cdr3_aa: CASSFEGNTEAFF
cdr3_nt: TGCGCCAGCAGCTTCGAAGGGAACACTGAAGCTTTCTTT

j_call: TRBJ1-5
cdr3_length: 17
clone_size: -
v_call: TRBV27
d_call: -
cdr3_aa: CASSRRGEHNSNQPQHF
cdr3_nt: TGTGCCAGCAGCAGGCGCGGGGAGCACAATAGCAATCAGCCCCAGCATTTT

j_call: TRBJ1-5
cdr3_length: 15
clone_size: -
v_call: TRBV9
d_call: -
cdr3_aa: CASSSGGGQNQPQHF
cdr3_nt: TGTGCCAGCAGCTCCGGCGGGGGTCAAAATCAGCCCCAGCATTTT

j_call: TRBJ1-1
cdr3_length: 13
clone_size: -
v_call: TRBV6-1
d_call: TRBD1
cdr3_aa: CASSDIMGQKAFF
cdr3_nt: TGTGCCAGCAGTGACATCATGGGACAGAAAGCTTTCTTT

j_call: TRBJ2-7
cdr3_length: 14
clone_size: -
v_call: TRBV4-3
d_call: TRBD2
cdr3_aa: CASSQLAGGYEQYF
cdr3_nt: TGCGCCAGCAGCCAGCTAGCGGGAGGCTACGAGCAGTACTTC

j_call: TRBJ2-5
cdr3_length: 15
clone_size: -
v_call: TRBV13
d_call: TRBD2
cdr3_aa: CASSSGLAGEETQYF
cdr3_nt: TGTGCCAGCAGCTCGGGACTAGCGGGGGAAGAGACCCAGTACTTC

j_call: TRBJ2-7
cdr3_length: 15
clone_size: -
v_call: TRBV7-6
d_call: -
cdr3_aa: CASSSTSGSSYEQYF
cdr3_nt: TGTGCCAGCAGCTCGACCTCAGGGAGCTCCTACGAGCAGTACTTC

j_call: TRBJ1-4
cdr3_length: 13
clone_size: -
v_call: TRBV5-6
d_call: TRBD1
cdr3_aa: CASSSGTGEKLFF
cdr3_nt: TGTGCCAGCAGCTCCGGGACAGGTGAAAAACTGTTTTTT

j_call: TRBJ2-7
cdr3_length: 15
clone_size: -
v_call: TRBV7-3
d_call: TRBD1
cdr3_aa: CASSLQGAAPYEQYF
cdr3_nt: TGTGCCAGCAGCTTGCAGGGGGCTGCTCCCTACGAGCAGTACTTC

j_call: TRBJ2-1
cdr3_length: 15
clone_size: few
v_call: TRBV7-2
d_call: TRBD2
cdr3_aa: CASSIHSGVGNEQFF
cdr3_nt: TGTGCCAGCAGCATACATAGCGGGGTGGGCAATGAGCAGTTCTTC

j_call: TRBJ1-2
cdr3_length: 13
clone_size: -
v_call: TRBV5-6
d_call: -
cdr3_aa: CASSFGQAYGYTF
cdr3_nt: TGTGCCAGCAGCTTTGGACAAGCCTATGGCTACACCTTC

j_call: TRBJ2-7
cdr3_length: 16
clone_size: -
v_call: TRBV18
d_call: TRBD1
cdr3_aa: CASSPPGQGGTYEQYF
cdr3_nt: TGTGCCAGCTCACCACCGGGACAGGGTGGAACCTACGAGCAGTACTTC

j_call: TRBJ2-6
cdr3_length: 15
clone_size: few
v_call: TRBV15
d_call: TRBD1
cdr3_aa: CATSTDRAGANVLTF
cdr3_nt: TGTGCCACCAGCACAGACAGGGCTGGGGCCAACGTCCTGACTTTC

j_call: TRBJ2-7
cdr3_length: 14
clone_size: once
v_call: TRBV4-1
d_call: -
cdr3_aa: CASSQEEVSGEQYF
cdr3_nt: TGCGCCAGCAGCCAAGAGGAAGTGTCGGGCGAGCAGTACTTC

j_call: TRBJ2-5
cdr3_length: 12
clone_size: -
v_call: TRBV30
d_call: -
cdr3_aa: CMARGFQETQYF
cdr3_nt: TGTATGGCTAGGGGGTTCCAAGAGACCCAGTACTTC

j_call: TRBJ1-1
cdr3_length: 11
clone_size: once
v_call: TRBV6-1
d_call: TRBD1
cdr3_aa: CASSWGQEAFF
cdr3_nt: TGTGCCAGCAGCTGGGGACAGGAAGCTTTCTTT

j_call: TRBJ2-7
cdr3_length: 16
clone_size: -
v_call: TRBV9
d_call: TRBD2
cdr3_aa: CASSVVPGGRADEQYF
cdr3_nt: TGTGCCAGCAGCGTAGTCCCGGGCGGGAGGGCCGACGAGCAGTACTTC

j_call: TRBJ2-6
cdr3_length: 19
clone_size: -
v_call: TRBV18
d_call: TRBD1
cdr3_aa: CASSRTTGQGSSGANVLTF
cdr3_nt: TGTGCCAGCTCACGGACGACGGGACAGGGCTCCTCTGGGGCCAACGTCCTGACTTTC

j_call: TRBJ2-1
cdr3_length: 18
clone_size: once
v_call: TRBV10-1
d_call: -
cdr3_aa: CASRTTNRREGRYNEQFF
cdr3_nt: TGCGCCAGCAGGACGACGAATCGGAGGGAAGGGAGGTACAATGAGCAGTTCTTC

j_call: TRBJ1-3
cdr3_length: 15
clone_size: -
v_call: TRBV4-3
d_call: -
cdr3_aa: CASSQDSGKGNTIYF
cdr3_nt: TGCGCCAGCAGCCAAGATTCCGGGAAAGGAAACACCATATATTTT

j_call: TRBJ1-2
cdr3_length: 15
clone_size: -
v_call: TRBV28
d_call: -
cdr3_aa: CASSLLNRIHYGYTF
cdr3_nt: TGTGCCAGCAGTTTATTGAACAGGATCCATTATGGCTACACCTTC

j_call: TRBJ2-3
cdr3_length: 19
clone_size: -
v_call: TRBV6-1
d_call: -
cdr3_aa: CASSEARGGGRPSTDTQYF
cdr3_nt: TGTGCCAGCAGTGAAGCGAGAGGGGGGGGACGACCTAGCACAGATACGCAGTATTTT

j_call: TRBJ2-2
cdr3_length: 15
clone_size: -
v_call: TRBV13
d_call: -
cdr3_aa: CASSLVGGNTGELFF
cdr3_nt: TGTGCCAGCAGCTTGGTCGGGGGGAACACCGGGGAGCTGTTTTTT

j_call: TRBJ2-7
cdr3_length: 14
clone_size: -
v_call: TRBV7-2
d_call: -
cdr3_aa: CASSTRDTHYEQYF
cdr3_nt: TGTGCCAGCAGCACACGGGACACCCACTACGAGCAGTACTTC